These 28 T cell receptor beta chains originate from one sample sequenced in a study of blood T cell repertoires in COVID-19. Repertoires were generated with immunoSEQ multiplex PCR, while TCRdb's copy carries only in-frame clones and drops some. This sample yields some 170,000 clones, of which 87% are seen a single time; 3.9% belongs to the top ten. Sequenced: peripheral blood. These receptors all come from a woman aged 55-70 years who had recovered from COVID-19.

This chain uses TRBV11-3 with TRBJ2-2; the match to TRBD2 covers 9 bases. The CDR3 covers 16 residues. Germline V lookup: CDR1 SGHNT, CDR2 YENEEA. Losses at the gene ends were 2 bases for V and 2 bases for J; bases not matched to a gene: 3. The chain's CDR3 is CASSLMGLANTGELFF. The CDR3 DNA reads TGTGCCAGCAGCTTAATGGGACTAGCAAACACCGGGGAGCTGTTTTTT.

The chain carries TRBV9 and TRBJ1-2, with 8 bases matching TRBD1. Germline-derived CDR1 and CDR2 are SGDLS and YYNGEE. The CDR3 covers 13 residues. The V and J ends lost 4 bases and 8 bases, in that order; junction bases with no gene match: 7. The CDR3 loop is CASSLDRVRGYTF. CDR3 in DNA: TGTGCCAGCAGCCTGGACAGGGTGCGCGGCTACACCTTC.

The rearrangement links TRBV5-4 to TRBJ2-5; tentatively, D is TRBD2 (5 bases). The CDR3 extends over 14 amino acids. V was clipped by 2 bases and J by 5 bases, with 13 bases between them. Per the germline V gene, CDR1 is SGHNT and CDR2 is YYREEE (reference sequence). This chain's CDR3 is CASSFSASRETQYF. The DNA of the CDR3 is TGTGCCAGCAGCTTTTCGGCTAGCCGGGAGACCCAGTACTTC.

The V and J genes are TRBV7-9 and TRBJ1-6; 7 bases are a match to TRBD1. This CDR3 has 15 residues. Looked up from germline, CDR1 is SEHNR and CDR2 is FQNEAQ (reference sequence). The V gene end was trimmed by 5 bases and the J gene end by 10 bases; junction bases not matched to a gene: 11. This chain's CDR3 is CASSPKSDRDSPLHF. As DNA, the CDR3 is TGTGCCAGCAGCCCCAAAAGTGACAGGGACTCACCCCTCCACTTT.

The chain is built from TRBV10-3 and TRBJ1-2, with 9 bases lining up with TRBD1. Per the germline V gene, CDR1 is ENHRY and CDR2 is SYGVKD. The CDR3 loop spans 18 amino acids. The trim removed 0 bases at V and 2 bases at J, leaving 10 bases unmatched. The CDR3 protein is CAISESYGEGQGNYGYTF. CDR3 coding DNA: TGTGCCATCAGTGAGTCTTACGGGGAAGGACAGGGGAACTATGGCTACACCTTC.

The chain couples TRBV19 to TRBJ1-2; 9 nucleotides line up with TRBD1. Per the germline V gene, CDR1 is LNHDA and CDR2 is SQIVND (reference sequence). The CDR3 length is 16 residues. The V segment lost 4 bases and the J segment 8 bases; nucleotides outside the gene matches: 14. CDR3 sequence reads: CASSTRDRVPSWGYTF. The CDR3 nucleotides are TGTGCCAGTAGTACCCGGGACAGGGTCCCAAGTTGGGGCTACACCTTC.

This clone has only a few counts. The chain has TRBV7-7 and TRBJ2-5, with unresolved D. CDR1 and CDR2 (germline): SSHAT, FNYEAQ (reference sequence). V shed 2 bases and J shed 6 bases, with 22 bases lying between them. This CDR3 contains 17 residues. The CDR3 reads CASSLKWATLAEQTQYF. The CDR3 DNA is TGTGCCAGCAGCTTAAAGTGGGCAACGCTCGCCGAACAGACCCAGTACTTC.

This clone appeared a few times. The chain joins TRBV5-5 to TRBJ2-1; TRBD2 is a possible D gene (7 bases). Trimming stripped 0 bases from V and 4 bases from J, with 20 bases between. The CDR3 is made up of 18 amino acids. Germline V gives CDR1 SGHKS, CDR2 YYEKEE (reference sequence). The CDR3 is CASSLATGGQGEYNEQFF. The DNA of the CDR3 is TGTGCCAGCAGCTTGGCAACCGGGGGGCAGGGCGAATACAATGAGCAGTTCTTC.

The CDR3 bases are TGTGCCAGCAGTGGGACAGGGGGGGTTATGATGGGTTATGGCTACACCTTC. It encodes CASSGTGGVMMGYGYTF. The rearrangement uses TRBV28 and TRBJ1-2; 11 positions agree with TRBD1. The length of the CDR3 is 17 residues. The germline CDR1 and CDR2 sequences are MDHEN and SYDVKM. Unmatched junction bases numbered 13, after V lost 5 bases and J lost 5 bases.

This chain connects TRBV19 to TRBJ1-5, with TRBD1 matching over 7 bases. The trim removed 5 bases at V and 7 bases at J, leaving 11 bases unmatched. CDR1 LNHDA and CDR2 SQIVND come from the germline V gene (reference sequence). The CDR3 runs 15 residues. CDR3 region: CASSLATGVRQPQHF. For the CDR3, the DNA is TGTGCCAGTAGTTTGGCCACAGGGGTGAGGCAGCCCCAGCATTTT.

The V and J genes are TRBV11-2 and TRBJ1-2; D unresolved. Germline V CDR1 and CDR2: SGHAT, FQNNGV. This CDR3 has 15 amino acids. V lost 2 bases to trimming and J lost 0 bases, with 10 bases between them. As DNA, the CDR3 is TGTGCCAGCAGCTTACCTGACGGGGCTAACTATGGCTACACCTTC. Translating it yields CASSLPDGANYGYTF.

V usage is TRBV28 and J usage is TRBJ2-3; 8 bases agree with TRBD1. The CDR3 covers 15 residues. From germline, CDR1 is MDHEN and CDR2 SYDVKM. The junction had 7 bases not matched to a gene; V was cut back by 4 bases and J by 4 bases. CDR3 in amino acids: CASSSRTGRPDTQYF. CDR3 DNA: TGTGCCAGCAGTTCGAGGACAGGGAGGCCAGATACGCAGTATTTT. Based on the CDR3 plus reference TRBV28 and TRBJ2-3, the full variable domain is DVKVTQSSRYLVKRTGEKVFLECVQDMDHENMFWYRQDPGLGLRLIYFSYDVKMKEKGDIPEGYSVSREKKERFSLILESASTNQTSMYLCASSSRTGRPDTQYFGPGTRLTVL.

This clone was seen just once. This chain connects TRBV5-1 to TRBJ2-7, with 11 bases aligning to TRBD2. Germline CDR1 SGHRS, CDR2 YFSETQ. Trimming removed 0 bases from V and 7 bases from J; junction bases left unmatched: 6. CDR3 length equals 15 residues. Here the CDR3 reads CASSLVLAGAREQYF. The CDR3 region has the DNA TGCGCCAGCAGCTTGGTACTAGCGGGGGCAAGGGAGCAGTACTTC.

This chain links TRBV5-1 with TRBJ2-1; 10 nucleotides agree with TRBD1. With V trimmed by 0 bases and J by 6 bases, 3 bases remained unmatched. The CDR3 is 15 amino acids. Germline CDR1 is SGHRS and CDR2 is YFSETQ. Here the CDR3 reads CASSLGGQGFNEQFF. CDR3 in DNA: TGCGCCAGCAGCTTGGGGGGACAGGGGTTCAATGAGCAGTTCTTC.

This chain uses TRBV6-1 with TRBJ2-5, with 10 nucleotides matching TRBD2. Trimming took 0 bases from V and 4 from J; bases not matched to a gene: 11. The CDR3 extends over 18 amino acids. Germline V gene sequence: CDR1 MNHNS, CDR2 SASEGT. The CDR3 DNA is TGTGCCAGCAGTGAAGCTAGCGGGGGGCGAGTTTGGGGAGAGACCCAGTACTTC. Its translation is CASSEASGGRVWGETQYF.

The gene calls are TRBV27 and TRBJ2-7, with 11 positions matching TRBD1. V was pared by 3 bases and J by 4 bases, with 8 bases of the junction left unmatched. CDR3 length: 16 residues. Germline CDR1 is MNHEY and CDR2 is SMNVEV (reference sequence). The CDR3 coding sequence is TGTGCCAGCAGTTTCTCCGGACAGGGGGCAATATACGAGCAGTACTTC. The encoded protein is CASSFSGQGAIYEQYF.

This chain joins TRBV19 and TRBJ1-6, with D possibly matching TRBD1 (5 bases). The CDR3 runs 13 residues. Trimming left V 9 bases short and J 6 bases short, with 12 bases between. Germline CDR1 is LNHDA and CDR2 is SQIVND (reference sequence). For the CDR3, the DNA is TGTGCCAGCCAGGACATAGGTAATTCACCCCTCCACTTT. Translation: CASQDIGNSPLHF.

The chain's CDR3 is CASSRGEGALTWTF. Here the CDR3 DNA reads TGTGCCAGCAGCCGAGGAGAGGGGGCGCTCACTTGGACCTTC. The chain uses TRBV3-1 (or the pseudogene TRBV3-2) and TRBJ1-2, with 7 nucleotides matching TRBD1. The CDR3 contains 14 residues. Trimming cost V 4 bases and J 14 bases; bases outside gene matches: 16. Germline CDR1 LGHDT, CDR2 YNNKEL (reference sequence).

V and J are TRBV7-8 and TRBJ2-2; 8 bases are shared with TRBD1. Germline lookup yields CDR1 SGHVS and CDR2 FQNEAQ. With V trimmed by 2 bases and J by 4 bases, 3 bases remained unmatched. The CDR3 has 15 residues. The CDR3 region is CASSLRGQGTGELFF. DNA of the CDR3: TGTGCCAGCAGCTTACGAGGACAGGGCACCGGGGAGCTGTTTTTT.

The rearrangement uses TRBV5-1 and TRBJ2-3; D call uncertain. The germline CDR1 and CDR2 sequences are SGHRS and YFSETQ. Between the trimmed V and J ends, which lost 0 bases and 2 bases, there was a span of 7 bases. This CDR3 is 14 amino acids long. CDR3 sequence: CASSLDRTTDTQYF. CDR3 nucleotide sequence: TGCGCCAGCAGCTTGGACAGAACCACAGATACGCAGTATTTT.

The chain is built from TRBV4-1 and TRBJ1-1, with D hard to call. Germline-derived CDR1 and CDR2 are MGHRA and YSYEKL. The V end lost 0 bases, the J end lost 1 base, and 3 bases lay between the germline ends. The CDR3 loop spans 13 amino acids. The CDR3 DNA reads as TGCGCCAGCAGCCAAGACAGGAACACTGAAGCTTTCTTT. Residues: CASSQDRNTEAFF.

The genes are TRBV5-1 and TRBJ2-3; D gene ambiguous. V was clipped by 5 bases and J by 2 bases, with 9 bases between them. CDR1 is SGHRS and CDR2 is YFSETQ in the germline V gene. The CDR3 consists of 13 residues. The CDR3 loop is CASRQDVTDTQYF. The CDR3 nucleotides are TGCGCCAGCAGGCAGGATGTCACAGATACGCAGTATTTT.

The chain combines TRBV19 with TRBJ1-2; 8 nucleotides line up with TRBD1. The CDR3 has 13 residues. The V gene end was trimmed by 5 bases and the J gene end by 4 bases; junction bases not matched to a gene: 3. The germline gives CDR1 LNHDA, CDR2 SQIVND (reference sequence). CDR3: CASSAGTGYGYTF. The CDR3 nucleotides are TGTGCCAGTAGTGCGGGGACAGGCTATGGCTACACCTTC.

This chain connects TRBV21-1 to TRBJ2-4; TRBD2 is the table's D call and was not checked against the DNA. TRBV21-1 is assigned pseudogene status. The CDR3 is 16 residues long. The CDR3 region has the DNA TGTGCCAGCAGCAAAGAGGTTGCGGGGGCCAAAAACATTCAGTACTTC. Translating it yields CASSKEVAGAKNIQYF.

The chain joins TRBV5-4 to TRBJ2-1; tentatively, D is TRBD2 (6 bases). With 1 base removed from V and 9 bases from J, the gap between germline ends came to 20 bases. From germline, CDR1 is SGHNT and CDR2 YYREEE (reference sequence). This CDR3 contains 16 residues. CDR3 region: CASSLPRDLGVGEQFF. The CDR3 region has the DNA TGTGCCAGCAGCTTGCCTCGGGACTTGGGGGTTGGTGAGCAGTTCTTC.

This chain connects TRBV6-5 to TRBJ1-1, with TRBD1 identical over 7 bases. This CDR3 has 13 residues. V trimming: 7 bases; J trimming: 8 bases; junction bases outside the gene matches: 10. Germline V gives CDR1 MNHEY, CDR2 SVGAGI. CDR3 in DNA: TGTGCCAGCATCCCCGAGGGGGCATTGGAAGCTTTCTTT. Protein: CASIPEGALEAFF.

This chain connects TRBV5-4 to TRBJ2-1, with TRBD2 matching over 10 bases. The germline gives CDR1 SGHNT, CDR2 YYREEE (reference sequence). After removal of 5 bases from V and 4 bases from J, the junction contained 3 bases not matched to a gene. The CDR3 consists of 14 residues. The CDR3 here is CASRKAGGYNEQFF. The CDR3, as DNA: TGTGCCAGCAGGAAAGCGGGGGGGTACAATGAGCAGTTCTTC.

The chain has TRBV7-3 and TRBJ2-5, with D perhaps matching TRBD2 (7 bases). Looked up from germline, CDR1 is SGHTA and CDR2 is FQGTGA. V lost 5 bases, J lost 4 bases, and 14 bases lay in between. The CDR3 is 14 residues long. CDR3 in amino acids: CASSPLGGAETQYF. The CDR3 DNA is TGTGCCAGCAGCCCTCTTGGGGGGGCAGAGACCCAGTACTTC.